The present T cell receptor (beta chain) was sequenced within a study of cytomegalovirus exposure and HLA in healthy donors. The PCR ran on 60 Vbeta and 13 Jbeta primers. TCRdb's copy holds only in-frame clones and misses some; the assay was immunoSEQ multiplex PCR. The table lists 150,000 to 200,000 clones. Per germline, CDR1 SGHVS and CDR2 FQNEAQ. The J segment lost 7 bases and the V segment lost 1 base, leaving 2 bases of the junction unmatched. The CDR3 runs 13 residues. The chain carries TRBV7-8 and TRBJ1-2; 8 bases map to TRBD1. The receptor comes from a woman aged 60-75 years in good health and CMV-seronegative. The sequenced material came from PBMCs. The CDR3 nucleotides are TGTGCCAGCAGCTTAGGAGGACAGGGTGGCTACACCTTC. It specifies CASSLGGQGGYTF.